This TCR beta chain is from a study of T cell changes during pregnancy in multiple sclerosis (dated by TCRdb to the late 2010s). With regard to the full study: The study examined how the T cell repertoire changed over the course of pregnancy in women with multiple sclerosis.

A word on this clone: Its antigen is currently not known. No much larger clone is present one base from it, and per-base qualities are unavailable.

Library method: the immunoSEQ multiplex PCR assay. TCRdb obtained this table from immuneACCESS and retained in-frame rearrangements with V and J assigned. These tables miss some clones; where compared with another copy, unresolved V genes account for less than half of the shortfall, and the remainder is unexplained. This sample comprises around 50,000 clones, almost 95% of them detected only once. About 4.5% of the sample goes to the ten largest clones. The cysteine opens and the phenylalanine closes a CDR3 of 17 amino acids. CDR3 DNA is the only sequence kept; it has 51 bases, read in frame from the first base. Unmatched junction bases come to 13, with V trimmed by 4 bases and J by 7 bases. In the germline V gene, CDR1 corresponds to KGHSY and CDR2 to FQNENV.

The source was CD8+ T cells from peripheral blood mononuclear cells, collected in the first trimester of pregnancy. The chain links TRBV16 with TRBJ2-2; TRBD1 aligns with 9 central bases. This TCR was sampled from a female donor with multiple sclerosis, enrolled in a pregnancy study. The base sequence is TGTGCCAGCAGCCCGGGGACAGGGCTTCCACCCCTCGGGGAGCTGTTTTTT. Translated, this gives CASSPGTGLPPLGELFF.